What follows describes a single T cell receptor (beta chain). As yet, its antigen is unknown. The CDR3 length is 15 residues. V shed 5 bases and J shed 9 bases, with 22 bases lying between them. In germline, CDR1 is MGHRA, CDR2 YSYEKL. The data originate from a study of post-analysis software for immune sequencing data. Study-level background: Relapsing-remitting, secondary progressive and progressive-relapsing forms made up the multiple sclerosis disease courses. Broader study findings: Controls showed significantly higher normalized Chao1 diversity than did multiple sclerosis patients. In patients, roughly 5 TRBV segments were more frequent than in controls, with TRBV5-6, TRBV5-1 and TRBV20-1 among them.

Unique molecular identifiers were carried by the TCR beta cDNA libraries. There were roughly 0.95 to 11 million T cells, and 480,000 or so cDNA molecules came from them. TCRdb recomputed calls from the PCR reads with MiXCR, one row per CDR3 protein. The top ten clones hold approximately 1.5% of a sample with 150,000 to 200,000 distinct CDR3 sequences, 25% to 35% of them seen once. This sequence was found in a girl aged 10 to 17 with multiple sclerosis. This rearrangement joins TRBV4-1 to TRBJ1-2; D perhaps matches TRBD1 (6 bases). Sequenced: blood. CDR3 sequence: CASSFRTDLVRSYTF. The CDR3 DNA is TGCGCCAGCAGCTTTAGGACAGACCTTGTGAGGAGCTACACCTTC.